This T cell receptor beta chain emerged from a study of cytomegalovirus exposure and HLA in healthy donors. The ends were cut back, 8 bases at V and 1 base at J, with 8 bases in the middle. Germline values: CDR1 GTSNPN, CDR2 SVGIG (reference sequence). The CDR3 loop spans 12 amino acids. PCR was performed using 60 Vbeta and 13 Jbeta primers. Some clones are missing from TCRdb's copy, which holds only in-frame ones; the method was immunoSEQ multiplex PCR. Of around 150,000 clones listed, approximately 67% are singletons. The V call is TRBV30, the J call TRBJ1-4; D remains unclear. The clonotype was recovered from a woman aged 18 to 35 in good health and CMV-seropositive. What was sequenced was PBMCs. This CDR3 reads CARGITNEKLFF. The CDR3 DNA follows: TGTGCCCGAGGGATAACTAATGAAAAACTGTTTTTT.